This TCR beta chain was identified in a study of OX40 agonist ivuxolimab in advanced cancers. Study at large: Of the patients, three showed partial responses, one with hepatocellular carcinoma and two with cutaneous melanoma.

Comment on this clone: What it binds is unknown.

Broader study findings: Circulating CD4+ and CD8+ T cells showed clonal expansion by week 6 at 0.1 to 3.0 mg/kg.

V shed 8 bases, J shed 5 bases, and the junction held 12 bases outside the gene matches. Germline lookup yields CDR1 SGHRS and CDR2 YFSETQ. This CDR3 is 14 amino acids long. The protocol was immunoSEQ multiplex PCR, while the TCRdb copy is restricted to in-frame clones and leaves out a portion. The profile covers about 79,000 clones, with approximately 85% appearing a single time and over 3% taken by the ten largest. Sequenced here: CD4+ or CD8+ T cells sorted from blood, sampled in a trial of the OX40 agonist ivuxolimab. The chain is built from TRBV5-1 and TRBJ2-7, with 8 bases fitting TRBD2. The TCR originated in an adult with an advanced solid tumor such as melanoma, head and neck, liver or kidney cancer. This CDR3 reads CASGRGTAGDEQYF. In nucleotides, the CDR3 is TGCGCCAGTGGACGAGGTACAGCGGGAGACGAGCAGTACTTC. The full variable domain, in which reference TRBV5-1 and TRBJ2-7 provide the parts outside the CDR3, is KAGVTQTPRYLIKTRGQQVTLSCSPISGHRSVSWYQQTPGQGLQFLFEYFSETQRNKGNFPGRFSGRQFSNSRSEMNVSTLELGDSALYLCASGRGTAGDEQYFGPGTRLTVT.